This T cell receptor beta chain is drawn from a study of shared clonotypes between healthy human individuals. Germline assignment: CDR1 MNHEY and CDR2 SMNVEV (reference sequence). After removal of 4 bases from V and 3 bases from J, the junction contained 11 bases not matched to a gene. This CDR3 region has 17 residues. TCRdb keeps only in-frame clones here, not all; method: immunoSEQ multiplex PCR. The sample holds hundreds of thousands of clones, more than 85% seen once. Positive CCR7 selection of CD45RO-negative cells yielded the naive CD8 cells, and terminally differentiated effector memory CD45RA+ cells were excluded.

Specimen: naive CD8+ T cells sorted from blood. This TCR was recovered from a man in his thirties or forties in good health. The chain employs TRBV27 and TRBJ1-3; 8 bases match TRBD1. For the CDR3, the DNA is TGTGCCAGCAGTTCCCTCCCCGCGGGACAGGTTGGAAACACCATATATTTT. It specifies CASSSLPAGQVGNTIYF.